The sample holds many counts of the clone carrying this T cell receptor (beta chain). The data derive from a study of blood T cells in healthy people across ages. There are 15 residues in the CDR3. Germline assignment: CDR1 ENHRY and CDR2 SYGVKD. Trimming took 5 bases from V and 0 from J; bases not matched to a gene: 5. The second PCR ran roughly 6 to 11 cycles with a sample-barcoded 5' primer and J-beta primers. Each sample provided no less than 2.5 million CDR3-containing paired-end reads. In TCRdb, the 5' RACE reads were re-called with MiXCR into one record per CDR3 protein. This table has 1.5 million or so distinct CDR3 sequences, around 42% appearing once.

V usage is TRBV10-3 and J usage is TRBJ2-7; TRBD1 matches at 9 bases. Sequenced input: blood. The sequence derives from a woman younger than 35 in good health. CDR3 sequence: CAISPGQGSSYEQYF. In DNA form, the CDR3 reads TGTGCCATCAGTCCGGGACAGGGTAGCTCCTACGAGCAGTACTTC.